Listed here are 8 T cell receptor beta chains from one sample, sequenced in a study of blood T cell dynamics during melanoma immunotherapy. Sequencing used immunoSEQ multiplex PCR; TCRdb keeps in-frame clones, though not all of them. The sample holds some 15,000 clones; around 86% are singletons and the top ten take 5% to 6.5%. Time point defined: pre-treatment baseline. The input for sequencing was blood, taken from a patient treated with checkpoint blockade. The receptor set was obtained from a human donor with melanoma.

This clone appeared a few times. This CDR3 reads CASSFYGQPLGYTF. The CDR3, as DNA: TGTGCCAGCAGCTTTTACGGACAGCCCCTGGGCTACACCTTC. V and J are TRBV5-4 and TRBJ1-2, with D perhaps matching TRBD1 (6 bases). The length of the CDR3 is 14 residues. V gave up 2 bases and J gave up 8 bases, with 16 bases separating them. Germline loops: CDR1 SGHNT, CDR2 YYREEE (reference sequence).

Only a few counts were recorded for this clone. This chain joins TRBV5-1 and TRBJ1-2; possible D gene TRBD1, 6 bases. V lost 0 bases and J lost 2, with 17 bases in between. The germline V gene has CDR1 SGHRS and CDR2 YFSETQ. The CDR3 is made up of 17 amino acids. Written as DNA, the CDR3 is TGCGCCAGCAGCTTGGATACAGGGCCAGCAAGAAACTATGGCTACACCTTC. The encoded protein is CASSLDTGPARNYGYTF.

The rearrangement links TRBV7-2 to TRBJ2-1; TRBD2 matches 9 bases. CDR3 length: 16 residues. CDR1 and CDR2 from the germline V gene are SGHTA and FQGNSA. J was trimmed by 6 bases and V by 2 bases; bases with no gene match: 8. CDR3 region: CASSLTIAGGFNEQFF. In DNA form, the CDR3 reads TGTGCCAGCAGCTTAACTATTGCGGGGGGGTTCAATGAGCAGTTCTTC. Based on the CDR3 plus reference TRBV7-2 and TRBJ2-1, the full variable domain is GAGVSQSPSNKVTEKGKDVELRCDPISGHTALYWYRQSLGQGLEFLIYFQGNSAPDKSGLPSDRFSAERTGGSVSTLTIQRTQQEDSAVYLCASSLTIAGGFNEQFFGPGTRLTVL.

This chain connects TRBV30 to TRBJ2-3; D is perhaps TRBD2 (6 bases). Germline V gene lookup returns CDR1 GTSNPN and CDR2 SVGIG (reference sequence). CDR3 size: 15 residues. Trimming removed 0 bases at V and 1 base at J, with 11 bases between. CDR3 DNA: TGTGCCTGGAGTGTATTAGCGGCCCGCACAGATACGCAGTATTTT. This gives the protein CAWSVLAARTDTQYF. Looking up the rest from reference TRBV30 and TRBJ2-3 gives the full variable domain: SQTIHQWPATLVQPVGSPLSLECTVEGTSNPNLYWYRQAAGRGLQLLFYSVGIGQISSEVPQNLSASRPQDRQFILSSKKLLLSDSGFYLCAWSVLAARTDTQYFGPGTRLTVL.

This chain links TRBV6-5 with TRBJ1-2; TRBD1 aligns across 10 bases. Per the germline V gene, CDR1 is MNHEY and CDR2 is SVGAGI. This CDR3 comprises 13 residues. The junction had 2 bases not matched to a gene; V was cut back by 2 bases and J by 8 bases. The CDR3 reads CASSYPTGGGYTF. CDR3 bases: TGTGCCAGCAGTTACCCGACAGGGGGCGGCTACACCTTC.

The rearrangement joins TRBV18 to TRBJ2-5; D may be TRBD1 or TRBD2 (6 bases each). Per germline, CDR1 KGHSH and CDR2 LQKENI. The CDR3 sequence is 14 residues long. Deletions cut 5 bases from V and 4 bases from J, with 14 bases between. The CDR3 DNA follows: TGTGCCAGCTCAACACAGGGAGGCGGAGAGACCCAGTACTTC. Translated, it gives CASSTQGGGETQYF.

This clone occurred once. In DNA, the CDR3 is TGTGCCAGCTCACCGGGACAGGGTACTCACGAGCAGTACTTC. It translates to CASSPGQGTHEQYF. The V gene is TRBV18, the J gene TRBJ2-7; TRBD1 aligns across 9 bases. Losses at the gene ends were 3 bases for V and 5 bases for J; bases not matched to a gene: 5. CDR1 and CDR2 from the germline V gene are KGHSH and LQKENI. The CDR3 runs to 14 residues.

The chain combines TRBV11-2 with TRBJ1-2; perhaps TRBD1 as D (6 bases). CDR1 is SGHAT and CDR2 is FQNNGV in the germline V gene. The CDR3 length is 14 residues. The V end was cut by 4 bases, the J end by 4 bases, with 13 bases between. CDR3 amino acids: CASSSGTYIYGYTF. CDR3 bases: TGTGCCAGCAGCTCCGGGACATACATCTATGGCTACACCTTC.